Presented here are 14 T cell receptor beta chains from one specimen sequenced in a study of cytomegalovirus exposure and HLA in healthy donors. The table came from immunoSEQ multiplex PCR; TCRdb's copy has only in-frame clones and leaves some out. This table holds more than 250,000 clones, roughly 90% found once. The sample was PBMCs. The receptor source for this set is a woman in her twenties or thirties in good health and CMV-seropositive.

The chain joins TRBV16 to TRBJ1-1; D is perhaps TRBD1 (5 bases). Germline loops: CDR1 KGHSY, CDR2 FQNENV. CDR3 length: 14 amino acids. V gave up 0 bases and J gave up 5 bases, with 10 bases separating them. The CDR3, as DNA: TGTGCCAGCAGCCAATCAGGCGGGGGGACTGAAGCTTTCTTT. Residues: CASSQSGGGTEAFF. Drawing the rest from reference TRBV16 and TRBJ1-1, the complete variable domain is GEEVAQTPKHLVRGEGQKAKLYCAPIKGHSYVFWYQQVLKNEFKFLISFQNENVFDETGMPKERFSAKCLPNSPCSLEIQATKLEDSAVYFCASSQSGGGTEAFFGQGTRLTVV.

This clone was counted a single time. V and J are TRBV5-4 and TRBJ1-2, with D unresolved. CDR3 length equals 14 residues. Germline V CDR1 and CDR2: SGHNT, YYREEE (reference sequence). Trimming cost V 0 bases and J 2 bases, with 8 bases left between them. The CDR3 nucleotides are TGTGCCAGCAGCTTGGCGACGGAGAACTATGGCTACACCTTC. It yields the protein CASSLATENYGYTF.

V and J are TRBV28 and TRBJ2-7; the D is unclear. V lost 6 bases and J lost 1, with 13 bases in between. Germline V lookup: CDR1 MDHEN, CDR2 SYDVKM. This CDR3 spans 14 amino acids. CDR3 DNA: TGTGCCAGCAGGATGGACGATGGATCCTACGAGCAGTACTTC. Protein: CASRMDDGSYEQYF.

Turning to this clone: The same CDR3 is also encoded by other DNA sequences in this sample. The chain carries TRBV20-1 and TRBJ2-5, with D possibly being TRBD2 (5 bases). V lost 2 bases and J 5 bases, leaving 6 bases between the germline ends. The CDR3 consists of 11 residues. In germline, CDR1 is DFQATT, CDR2 SNEGSKA (reference sequence). CDR3: CSARRGETQYF. The CDR3 DNA reads as TGCAGTGCTAGACGCGGGGAGACCCAGTACTTC.

The chain uses TRBV5-6 and TRBJ1-1; TRBD1 might be the D (5 bases). V was cut by 0 bases and J by 8 bases, with 11 bases left in between. This CDR3 has 13 amino acids. Germline-derived CDR1 and CDR2 are SGHDT and YYEEEE. The CDR3 DNA reads TGTGCCAGCAGCTTGGCAGGGTCCGCAGAAGCTTTCTTT. Amino acids: CASSLAGSAEAFF.

On this clone: Other DNA sequences in this sample translate to the same CDR3. The chain links TRBV30 to TRBJ1-1; 8 bases align to TRBD1. The CDR3 has 14 residues. Germline trimming cut 0 bases from V and 1 base from J; bases unmatched to any gene: 1. The germline gives CDR1 GTSNPN, CDR2 SVGIG (reference sequence). The CDR3: CAWSVGTGNTEAFF. The CDR3 nucleotides are TGTGCCTGGAGTGTAGGGACAGGGAACACTGAAGCTTTCTTT.

This clone was seen a few times. This rearrangement joins TRBV6-1 to TRBJ1-4, with TRBD1 identical over 11 bases. The CDR3 contains 14 residues. With V trimmed by 8 bases and J by 7 bases, 6 bases remained unmatched. Germline CDR1 is MNHNS and CDR2 is SASEGT. This chain's CDR3 is CASEPGQGVEKLFF. The CDR3 DNA is TGTGCCAGCGAACCGGGACAGGGGGTTGAAAAACTGTTTTTT.

The table lists this clone with a few counts. The chain employs TRBV2 and TRBJ2-2; D is unresolved. The germline V gene encodes CDR1 SNHLY and CDR2 FYNNEI. The length of the CDR3 is 13 residues. V dropped 6 bases and J dropped 2 bases, with 7 bases sitting between them. The CDR3 sequence: CASRTRNTGELFF. The CDR3 nucleotides read TGTGCCAGCAGAACCCGAAACACCGGGGAGCTGTTTTTT.

CDR3 nucleotides: TGCGCCAGCAGCTCCGGGACGGCGCGAACTAATGAAAAACTGTTTTTT. Translated: CASSSGTARTNEKLFF. The chain is built from TRBV5-1 and TRBJ1-4; D perhaps matches TRBD1 (5 bases). Germline CDR1 and CDR2: SGHRS and YFSETQ. This CDR3 has 16 amino acids. V lost 3 bases and J lost 1, with 13 bases in between.

The sample holds a few counts of this clone. J is TRBJ2-2 and V is TRBV5-4; D ambiguous. Germline CDR1 is SGHNT and CDR2 is YYREEE (reference sequence). The CDR3 has 12 residues. Trimming took 4 bases from V and 5 from J, leaving 6 bases between them. The CDR3 spells CASSLTTGELFF. In nucleotides, the CDR3 is TGTGCCAGCAGCCTTACGACCGGGGAGCTGTTTTTT.

This clone is a singleton in its sample. The V and J genes are TRBV9 and TRBJ2-2; TRBD2 agrees at 9 bases. J was trimmed by 0 bases and V by 0 bases; bases with no gene match: 9. The CDR3 extends over 19 amino acids. Germline CDR1 and CDR2: SGDLS and YYNGEE. CDR3 region: CASSVDVAGVSANTGELFF. The DNA for the CDR3 is TGTGCCAGCAGCGTAGATGTAGCGGGAGTTTCGGCGAACACCGGGGAGCTGTTTTTT.

This clone turned up a few times. The chain joins TRBV4-2 to TRBJ1-5; D is unclear. V was trimmed by 0 bases and J by 3 bases, leaving 3 bases between them. Germline V gene lookup returns CDR1 LGHNA and CDR2 YNFKEQ. The CDR3 totals 13 residues. Here the CDR3 reads CASSQEANQPQHF. DNA for the CDR3: TGTGCCAGCAGCCAAGAGGCCAATCAGCCCCAGCATTTT.

V usage is TRBV15 and J usage is TRBJ2-7; D tentatively fits TRBD1 or TRBD2 (5 bases each). The CDR3 covers 15 residues. Between the trimmed V and J ends, which lost 0 bases and 0 bases, there was a span of 9 bases. Germline CDR1 is LNHNV and CDR2 is YYDKDF (reference sequence). The CDR3 nucleotides read TGTGCCACCAGCAGAGACCGGGACCCCTCCTACGAGCAGTACTTC. Amino acids: CATSRDRDPSYEQYF.

This clone was observed a few times. The V and J genes are TRBV15 and TRBJ2-7; perhaps D is TRBD1 or TRBD2 (5 bases each). CDR1 and CDR2 (germline): LNHNV, YYDKDF (reference sequence). This CDR3 has 16 amino acids. V lost 2 bases to trimming and J lost 0 bases, with 14 bases between them. The CDR3 DNA follows: TGTGCCACCAGCAGACCTGGTTGGGGGAGCTCCTACGAGCAGTACTTC. Protein product: CATSRPGWGSSYEQYF.